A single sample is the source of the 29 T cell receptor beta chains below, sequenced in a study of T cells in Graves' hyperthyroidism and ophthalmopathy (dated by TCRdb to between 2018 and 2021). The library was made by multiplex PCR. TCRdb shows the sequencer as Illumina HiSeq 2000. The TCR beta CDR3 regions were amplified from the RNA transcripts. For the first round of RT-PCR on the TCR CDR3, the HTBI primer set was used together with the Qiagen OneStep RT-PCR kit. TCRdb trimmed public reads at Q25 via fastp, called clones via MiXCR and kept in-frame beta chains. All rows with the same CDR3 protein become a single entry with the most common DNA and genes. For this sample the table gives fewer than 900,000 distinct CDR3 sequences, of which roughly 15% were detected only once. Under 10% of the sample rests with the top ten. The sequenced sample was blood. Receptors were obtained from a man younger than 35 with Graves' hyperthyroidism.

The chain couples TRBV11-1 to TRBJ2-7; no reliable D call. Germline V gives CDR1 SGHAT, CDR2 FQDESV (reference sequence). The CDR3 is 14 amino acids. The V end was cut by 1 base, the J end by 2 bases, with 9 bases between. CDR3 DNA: TGTGCCAGCAGCTTAGAGAGAGACACCTACGAGCAGTACTTC. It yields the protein CASSLERDTYEQYF.

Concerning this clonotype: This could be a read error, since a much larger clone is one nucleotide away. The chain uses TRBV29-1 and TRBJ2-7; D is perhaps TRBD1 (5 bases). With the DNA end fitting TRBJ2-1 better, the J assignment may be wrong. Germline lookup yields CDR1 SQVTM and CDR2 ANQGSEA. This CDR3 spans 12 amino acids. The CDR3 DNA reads TGCAGCGTTGGAAGGGGCTCCTACGAGCAGTTCTTC. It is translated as CSVGRGSYEQFF.

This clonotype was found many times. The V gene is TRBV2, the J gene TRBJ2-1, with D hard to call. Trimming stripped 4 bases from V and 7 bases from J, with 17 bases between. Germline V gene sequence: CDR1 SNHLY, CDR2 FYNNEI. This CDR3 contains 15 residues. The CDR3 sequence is CASSVEARAENEQFF. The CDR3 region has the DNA TGTGCCAGCAGTGTGGAAGCGAGAGCAGAGAATGAGCAGTTCTTC.

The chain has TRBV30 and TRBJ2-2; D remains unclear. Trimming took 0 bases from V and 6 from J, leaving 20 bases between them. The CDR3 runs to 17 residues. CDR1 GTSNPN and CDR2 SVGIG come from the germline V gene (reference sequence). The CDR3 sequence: CAWSVGYLNPGAGELFF. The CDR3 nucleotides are TGTGCCTGGAGTGTGGGTTACCTTAACCCGGGCGCCGGGGAGCTGTTTTTT.

CDR3 coding DNA: TGTGCCAGCAGCTTAACTCCCCTAGCGGAAGGGCCGCACAATGAGCAGTTCTTC. It encodes CASSLTPLAEGPHNEQFF. V is TRBV7-3 and J is TRBJ2-1, with TRBD2 matching over 7 bases. Trimming at V came to 0 bases and at J to 5 bases, leaving 13 bases not matched to a gene. CDR1 is SGHTA, CDR2 FQGTGA, per germline. The CDR3 runs 18 residues.

CDR3 DNA sequence: TGCAGTGCTACCCCCCTAGCGGGAGGGAGGAATGAGCAGTTCTTC. Its protein is CSATPLAGGRNEQFF. The rearrangement uses TRBV20-1 and TRBJ2-1; 12 bases are shared with TRBD2. The germline gives CDR1 DFQATT, CDR2 SNEGSKA (reference sequence). V lost 4 bases, J lost 7 bases, and 8 bases stayed unmatched. The CDR3 covers 15 residues.

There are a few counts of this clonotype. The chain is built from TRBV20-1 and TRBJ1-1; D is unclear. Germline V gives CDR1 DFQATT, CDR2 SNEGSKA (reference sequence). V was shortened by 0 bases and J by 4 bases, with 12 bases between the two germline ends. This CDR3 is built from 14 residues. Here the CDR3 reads CSARDPGGTTEAFF. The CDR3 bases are TGCAGTGCTAGAGATCCGGGAGGAACCACTGAAGCTTTCTTT.

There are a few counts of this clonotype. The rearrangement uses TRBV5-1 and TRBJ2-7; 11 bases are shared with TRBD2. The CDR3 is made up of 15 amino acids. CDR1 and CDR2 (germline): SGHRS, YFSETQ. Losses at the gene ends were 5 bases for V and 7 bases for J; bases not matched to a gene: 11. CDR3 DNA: TGCGCCAGCAGGGCCGGGACTAGCGGACGAGAGGAGCAGTACTTC. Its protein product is CASRAGTSGREEQYF.

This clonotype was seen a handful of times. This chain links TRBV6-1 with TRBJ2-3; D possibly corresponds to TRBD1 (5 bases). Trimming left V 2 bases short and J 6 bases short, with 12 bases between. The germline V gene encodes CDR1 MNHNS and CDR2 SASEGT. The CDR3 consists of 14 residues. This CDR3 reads CASSERQGFDTQYF. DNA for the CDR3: TGTGCCAGCAGTGAAAGGCAGGGCTTCGATACGCAGTATTTT.

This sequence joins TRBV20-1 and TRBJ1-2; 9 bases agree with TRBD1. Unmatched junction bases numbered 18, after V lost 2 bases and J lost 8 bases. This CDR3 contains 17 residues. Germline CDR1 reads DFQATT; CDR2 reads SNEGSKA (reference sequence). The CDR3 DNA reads TGCAGTGCTAGATCCCGGGACAGGGTTAGGGCAGGGTTAGGCTACACCTTC. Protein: CSARSRDRVRAGLGYTF.

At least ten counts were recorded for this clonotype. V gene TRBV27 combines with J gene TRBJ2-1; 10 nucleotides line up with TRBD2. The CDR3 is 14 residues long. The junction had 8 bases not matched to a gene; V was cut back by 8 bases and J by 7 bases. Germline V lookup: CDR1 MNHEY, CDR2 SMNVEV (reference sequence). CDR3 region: CASRSSGSGNEQFF. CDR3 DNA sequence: TGTGCCAGCCGATCTAGCGGGAGTGGGAATGAGCAGTTCTTC.

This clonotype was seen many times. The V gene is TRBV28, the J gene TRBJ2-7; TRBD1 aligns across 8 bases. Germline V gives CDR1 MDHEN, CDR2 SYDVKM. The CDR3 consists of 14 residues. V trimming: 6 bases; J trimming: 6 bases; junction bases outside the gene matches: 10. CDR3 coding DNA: TGTGCCAGCAGAGGACAGGGAGAGGGCGTCGAGCAGTACTTC. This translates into CASRGQGEGVEQYF.

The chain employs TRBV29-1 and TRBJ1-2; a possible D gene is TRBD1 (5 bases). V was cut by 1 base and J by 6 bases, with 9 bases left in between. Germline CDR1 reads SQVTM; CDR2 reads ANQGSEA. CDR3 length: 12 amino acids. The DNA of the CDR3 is TGCAGCGTTGAAGCATGGGGGGATGGCTACACCTTC. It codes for CSVEAWGDGYTF.

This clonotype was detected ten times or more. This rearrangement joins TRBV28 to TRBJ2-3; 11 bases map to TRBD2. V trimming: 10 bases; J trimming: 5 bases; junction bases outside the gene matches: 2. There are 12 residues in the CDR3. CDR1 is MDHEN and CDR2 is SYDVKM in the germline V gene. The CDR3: CATGTSGDTQYF. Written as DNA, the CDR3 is TGTGCCACCGGGACTAGCGGAGATACGCAGTATTTT.

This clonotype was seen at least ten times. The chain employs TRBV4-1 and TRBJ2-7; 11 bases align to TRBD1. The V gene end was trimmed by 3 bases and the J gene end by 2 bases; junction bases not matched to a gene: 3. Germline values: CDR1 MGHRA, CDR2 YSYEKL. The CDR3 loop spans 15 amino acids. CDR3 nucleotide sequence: TGCGCCAGCAGCCATCCGGGACAGGGGGCCTACGAGCAGTACTTC. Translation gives CASSHPGQGAYEQYF.

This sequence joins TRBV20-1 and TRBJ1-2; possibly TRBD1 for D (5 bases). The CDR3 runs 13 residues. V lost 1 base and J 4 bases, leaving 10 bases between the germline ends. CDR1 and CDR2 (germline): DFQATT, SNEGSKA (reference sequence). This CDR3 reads CSARGGSFYGYTF. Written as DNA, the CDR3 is TGCAGTGCTAGAGGGGGCAGCTTCTATGGCTACACCTTC.

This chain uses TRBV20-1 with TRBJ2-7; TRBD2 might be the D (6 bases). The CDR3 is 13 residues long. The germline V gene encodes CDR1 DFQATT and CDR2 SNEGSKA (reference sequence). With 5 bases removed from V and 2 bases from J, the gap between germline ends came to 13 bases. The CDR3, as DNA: TGCAGTGCTGGCGGGGTTCAGACCTACGAGCAGTACTTC. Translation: CSAGGVQTYEQYF.

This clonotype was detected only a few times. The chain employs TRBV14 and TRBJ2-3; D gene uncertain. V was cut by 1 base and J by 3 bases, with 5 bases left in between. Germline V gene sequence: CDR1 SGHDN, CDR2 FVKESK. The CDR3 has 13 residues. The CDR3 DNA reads TGTGCCAGCAGCCAAGTGTTGACAGATACGCAGTATTTT. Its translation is CASSQVLTDTQYF.

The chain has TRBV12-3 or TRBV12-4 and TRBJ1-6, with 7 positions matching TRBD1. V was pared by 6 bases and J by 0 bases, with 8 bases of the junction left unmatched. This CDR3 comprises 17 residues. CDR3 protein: CASSLTGIGSYNSPLHF. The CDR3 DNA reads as TGTGCCAGCAGCCTGACAGGGATTGGCTCCTATAATTCACCCCTCCACTTT.

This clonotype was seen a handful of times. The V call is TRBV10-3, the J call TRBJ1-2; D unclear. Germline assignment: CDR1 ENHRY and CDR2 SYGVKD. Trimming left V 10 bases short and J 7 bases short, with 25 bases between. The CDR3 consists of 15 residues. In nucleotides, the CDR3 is TGTGCCACAAAATTCGCGGGCGGCTTATACGTTGGCTACACCTTC. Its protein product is CATKFAGGLYVGYTF.

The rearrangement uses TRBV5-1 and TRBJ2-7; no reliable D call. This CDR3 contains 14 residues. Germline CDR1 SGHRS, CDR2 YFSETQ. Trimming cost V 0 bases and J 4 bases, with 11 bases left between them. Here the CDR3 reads CASSLEPHGYEQYF. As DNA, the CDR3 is TGCGCCAGCAGCTTGGAACCCCATGGGTACGAGCAGTACTTC.

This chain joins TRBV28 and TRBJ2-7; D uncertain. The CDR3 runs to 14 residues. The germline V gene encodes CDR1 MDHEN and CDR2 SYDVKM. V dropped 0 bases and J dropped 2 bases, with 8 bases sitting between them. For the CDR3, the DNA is TGTGCCAGCAGTTTATGGCAGCTGACCTACGAGCAGTACTTC. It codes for CASSLWQLTYEQYF. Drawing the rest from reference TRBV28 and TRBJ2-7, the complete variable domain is DVKVTQSSRYLVKRTGEKVFLECVQDMDHENMFWYRQDPGLGLRLIYFSYDVKMKEKGDIPEGYSVSREKKERFSLILESASTNQTSMYLCASSLWQLTYEQYFGPGTRLTVT.

CDR3 in amino acids: CASSVSRAETQYF. For the CDR3, the DNA is TGTGCCAGCAGTGTCTCACGGGCCGAAACGCAGTATTTT. The chain carries TRBV6-2 or TRBV6-3 and TRBJ2-3; D uncertain. The germline gives CDR1 MNHEY, CDR2 SVGEGT. There are 13 residues in the CDR3. With 5 bases removed from V and 9 bases from J, the gap between germline ends came to 15 bases.

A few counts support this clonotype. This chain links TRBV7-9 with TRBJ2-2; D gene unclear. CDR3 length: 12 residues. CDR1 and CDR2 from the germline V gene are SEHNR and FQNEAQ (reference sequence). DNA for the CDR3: TGTGCAGCCGACCGGAACACCGGGGAGCTGTTTTTT. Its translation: CAADRNTGELFF.

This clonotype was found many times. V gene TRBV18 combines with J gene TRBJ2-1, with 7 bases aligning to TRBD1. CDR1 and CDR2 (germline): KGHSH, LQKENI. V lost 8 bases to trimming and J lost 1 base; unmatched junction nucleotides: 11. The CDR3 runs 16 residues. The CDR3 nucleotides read TGTGCCAGCAGTCCCCCGGCAGGGGGATCCTACAATGAGCAGTTCTTC. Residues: CASSPPAGGSYNEQFF.

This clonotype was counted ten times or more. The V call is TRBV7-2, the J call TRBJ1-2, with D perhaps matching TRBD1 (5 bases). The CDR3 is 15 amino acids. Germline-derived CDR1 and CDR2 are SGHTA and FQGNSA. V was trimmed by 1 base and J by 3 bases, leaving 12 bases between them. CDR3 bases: TGTGCCAGCAGCTTAGAAGAGGGACTCTACTATGGCTACACCTTC. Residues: CASSLEEGLYYGYTF. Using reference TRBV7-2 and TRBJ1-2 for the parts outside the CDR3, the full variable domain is GAGVSQSPSNKVTEKGKDVELRCDPISGHTALYWYRQSLGQGLEFLIYFQGNSAPDKSGLPSDRFSAERTGGSVSTLTIQRTQQEDSAVYLCASSLEEGLYYGYTFGSGTRLTVV.

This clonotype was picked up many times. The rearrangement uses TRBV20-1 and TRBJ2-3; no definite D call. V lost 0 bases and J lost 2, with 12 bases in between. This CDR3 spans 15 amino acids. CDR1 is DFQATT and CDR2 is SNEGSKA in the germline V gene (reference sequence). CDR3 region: CSARDSLGSTDTQYF. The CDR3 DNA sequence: TGCAGTGCTAGAGATTCTTTGGGGTCCACAGATACGCAGTATTTT.

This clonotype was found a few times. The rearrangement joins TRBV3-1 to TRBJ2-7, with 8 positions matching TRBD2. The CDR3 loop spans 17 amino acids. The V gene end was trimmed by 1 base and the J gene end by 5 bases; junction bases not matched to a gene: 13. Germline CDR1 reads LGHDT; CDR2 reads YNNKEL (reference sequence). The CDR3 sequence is CASSQVAWMSGSDEQYF. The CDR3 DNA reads TGTGCCAGCAGCCAAGTTGCATGGATGAGCGGGAGTGACGAGCAGTACTTC.

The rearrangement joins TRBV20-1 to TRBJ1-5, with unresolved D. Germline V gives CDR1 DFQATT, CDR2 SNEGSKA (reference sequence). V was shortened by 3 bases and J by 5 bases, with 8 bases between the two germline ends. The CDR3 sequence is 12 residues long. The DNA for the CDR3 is TGCAGTGCTAGTACTGTTGATCAGCCCCAGCATTTT. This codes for CSASTVDQPQHF.